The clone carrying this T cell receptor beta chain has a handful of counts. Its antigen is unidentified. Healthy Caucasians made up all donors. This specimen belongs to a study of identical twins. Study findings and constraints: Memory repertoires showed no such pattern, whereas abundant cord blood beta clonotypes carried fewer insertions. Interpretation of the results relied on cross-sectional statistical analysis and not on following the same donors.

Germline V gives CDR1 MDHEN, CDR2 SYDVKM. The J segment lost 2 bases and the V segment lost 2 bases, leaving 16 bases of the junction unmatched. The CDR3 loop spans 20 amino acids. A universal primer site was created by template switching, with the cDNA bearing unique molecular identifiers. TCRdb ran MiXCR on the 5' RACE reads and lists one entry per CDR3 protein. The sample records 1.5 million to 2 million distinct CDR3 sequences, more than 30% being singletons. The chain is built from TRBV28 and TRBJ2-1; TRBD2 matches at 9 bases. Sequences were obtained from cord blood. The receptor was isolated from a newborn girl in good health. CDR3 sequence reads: CASSLGFGTATSGAYNEQFF. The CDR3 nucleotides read TGTGCCAGCAGTTTAGGGTTTGGCACGGCGACTAGCGGAGCCTACAATGAGCAGTTCTTC.